This T cell receptor beta chain was obtained from a study of neurological immune-mediated disorders. Documented time point: technical triplicate 1. Stored at -80 C, 2 million PBMCs were the source of the unsorted libraries. Deletions cut 4 bases from V and 7 bases from J, with 11 bases between. The length of the CDR3 is 13 residues. Germline V gene sequence: CDR1 GTSNPN, CDR2 SVGIG (reference sequence). This clonotype was recorded many times. As for the cDNA, it was generated by 5'RACE with 10-nucleotide random UMIs. One entry per CDR3 protein results from TCRdb running MiXCR on the 5' RACE reads. The data hold about 38,000 distinct CDR3 sequences, with 11% observed a single time.

The V gene is TRBV30, the J gene TRBJ1-6; D is unresolved. This clonotype originated in a man aged 60 to 69 with HTLV-1-associated myelopathy (HAM/TSP). Source material: PBMCs. Here the CDR3 reads CAWNGVGNSPLHF. CDR3 in DNA: TGTGCCTGGAACGGGGTAGGGAATTCACCCCTCCACTTT.